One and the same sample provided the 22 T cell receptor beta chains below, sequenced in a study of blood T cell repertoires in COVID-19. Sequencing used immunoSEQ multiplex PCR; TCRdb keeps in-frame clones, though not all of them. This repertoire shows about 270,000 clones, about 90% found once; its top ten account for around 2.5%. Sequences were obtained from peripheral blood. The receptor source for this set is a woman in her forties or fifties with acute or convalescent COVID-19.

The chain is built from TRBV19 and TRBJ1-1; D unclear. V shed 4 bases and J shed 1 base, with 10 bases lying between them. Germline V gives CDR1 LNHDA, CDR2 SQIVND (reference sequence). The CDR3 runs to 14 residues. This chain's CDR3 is CASSNEQENTEAFF. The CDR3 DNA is TGTGCCAGTAGTAACGAGCAGGAGAACACTGAAGCTTTCTTT.

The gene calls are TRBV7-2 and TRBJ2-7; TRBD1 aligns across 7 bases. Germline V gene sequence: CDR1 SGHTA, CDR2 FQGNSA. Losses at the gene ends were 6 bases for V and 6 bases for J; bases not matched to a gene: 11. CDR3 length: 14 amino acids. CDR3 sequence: CASRETGSRSEQYF. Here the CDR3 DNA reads TGTGCCAGCAGAGAGACAGGGTCTAGGAGCGAGCAGTACTTC.

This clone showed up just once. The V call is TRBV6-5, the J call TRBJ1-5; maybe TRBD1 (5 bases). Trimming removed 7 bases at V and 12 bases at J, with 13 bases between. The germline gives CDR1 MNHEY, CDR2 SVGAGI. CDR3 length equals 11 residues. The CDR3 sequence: CASTEGAIQHF. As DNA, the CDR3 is TGTGCCAGCACCGAAGGGGCAATCCAGCATTTT.

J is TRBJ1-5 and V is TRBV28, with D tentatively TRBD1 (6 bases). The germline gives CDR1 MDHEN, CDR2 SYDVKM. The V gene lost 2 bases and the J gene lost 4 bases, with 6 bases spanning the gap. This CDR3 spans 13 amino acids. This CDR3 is CASSLQGNQPQHF. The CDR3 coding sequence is TGTGCCAGCAGTTTACAGGGGAATCAGCCCCAGCATTTT.

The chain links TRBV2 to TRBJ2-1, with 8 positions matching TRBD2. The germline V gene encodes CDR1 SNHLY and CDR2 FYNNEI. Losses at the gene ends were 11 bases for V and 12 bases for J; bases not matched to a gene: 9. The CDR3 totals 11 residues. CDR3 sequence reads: CADLSGKAQFF. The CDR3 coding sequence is TGTGCCGATCTTAGCGGGAAGGCGCAGTTCTTC.

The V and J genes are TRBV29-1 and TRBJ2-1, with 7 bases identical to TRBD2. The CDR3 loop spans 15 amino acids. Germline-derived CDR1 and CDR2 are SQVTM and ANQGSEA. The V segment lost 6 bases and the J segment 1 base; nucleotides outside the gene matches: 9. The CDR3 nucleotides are TGCAGCGTCGTCCCTACTAGCGTTTCCTACAATGAGCAGTTCTTC. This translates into CSVVPTSVSYNEQFF.

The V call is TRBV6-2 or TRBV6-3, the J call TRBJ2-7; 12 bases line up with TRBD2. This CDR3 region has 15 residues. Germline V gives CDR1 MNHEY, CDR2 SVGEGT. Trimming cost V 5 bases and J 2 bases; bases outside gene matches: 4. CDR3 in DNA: TGTGCCAGCAGTCTCCTAGCGGGAGGGACCTACGAGCAGTACTTC. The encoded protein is CASSLLAGGTYEQYF.

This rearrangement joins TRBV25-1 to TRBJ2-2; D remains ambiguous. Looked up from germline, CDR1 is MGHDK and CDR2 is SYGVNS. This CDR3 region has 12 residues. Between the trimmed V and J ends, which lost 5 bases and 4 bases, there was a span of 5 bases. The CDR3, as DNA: TGTGCCAGCAGTATCGGCACCGGGGAGCTGTTTTTT. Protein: CASSIGTGELFF. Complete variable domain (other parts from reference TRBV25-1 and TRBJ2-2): EADIYQTPRYLVIGTGKKITLECSQTMGHDKMYWYQQDPGMELHLIHYSYGVNSTEKGDLSSESTVSRIRTEHFPLTLESARPSHTSQYLCASSIGTGELFFGEGSRLTVL.

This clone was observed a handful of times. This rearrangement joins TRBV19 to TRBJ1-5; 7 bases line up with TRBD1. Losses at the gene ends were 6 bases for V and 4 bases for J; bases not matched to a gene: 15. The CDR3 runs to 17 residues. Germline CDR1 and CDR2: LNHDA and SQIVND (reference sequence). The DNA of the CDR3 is TGTGCCAGTAGAACGGTACAGGGGCGAGATGGGAATCAGCCCCAGCATTTT. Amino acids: CASRTVQGRDGNQPQHF.

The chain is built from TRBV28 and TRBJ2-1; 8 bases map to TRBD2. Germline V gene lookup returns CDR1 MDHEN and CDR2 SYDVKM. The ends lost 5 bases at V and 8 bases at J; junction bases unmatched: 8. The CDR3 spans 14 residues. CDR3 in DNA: TGTGCCAGCAGTCTCAGCGGGAGTTTTGATGAGCAGTTCTTC. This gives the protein CASSLSGSFDEQFF.

The DNA for the CDR3 is TGTGCCATCGGGAGGGCCGAGACTGAAGCTTTCTTT. It is translated as CAIGRAETEAFF. J is TRBJ1-1 and V is TRBV10-3; no clear D. The germline V gene encodes CDR1 ENHRY and CDR2 SYGVKD. The CDR3 covers 12 residues. The V gene lost 8 bases and the J gene lost 5 bases, with 12 bases spanning the gap.

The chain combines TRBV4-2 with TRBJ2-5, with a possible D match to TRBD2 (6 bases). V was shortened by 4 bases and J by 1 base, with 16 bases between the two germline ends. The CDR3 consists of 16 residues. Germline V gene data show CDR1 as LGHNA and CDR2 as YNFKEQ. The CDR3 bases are TGTGCCAGCAGCCCAGGGTCTAGCGCTCTCCAAGAGACCCAGTACTTC. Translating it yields CASSPGSSALQETQYF.

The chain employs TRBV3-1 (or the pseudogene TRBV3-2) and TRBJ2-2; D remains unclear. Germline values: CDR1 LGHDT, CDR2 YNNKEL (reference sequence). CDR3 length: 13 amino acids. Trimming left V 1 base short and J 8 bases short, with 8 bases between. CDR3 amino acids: CASSQARRGELFF. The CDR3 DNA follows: TGTGCCAGCAGCCAAGCGCGGAGAGGGGAGCTGTTTTTT.

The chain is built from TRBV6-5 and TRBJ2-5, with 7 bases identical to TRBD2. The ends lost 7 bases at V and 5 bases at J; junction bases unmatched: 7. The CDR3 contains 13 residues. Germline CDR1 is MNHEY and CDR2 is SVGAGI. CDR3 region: CASTSAGSETQYF. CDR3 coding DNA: TGTGCCAGCACCTCAGCGGGATCGGAGACCCAGTACTTC.

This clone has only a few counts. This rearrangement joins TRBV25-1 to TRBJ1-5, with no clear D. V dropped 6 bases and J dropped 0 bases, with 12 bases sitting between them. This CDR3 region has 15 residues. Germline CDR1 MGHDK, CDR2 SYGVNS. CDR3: CASSSSRGSNQPQHF. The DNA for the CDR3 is TGTGCCAGCAGCAGTTCCCGAGGTAGCAATCAGCCCCAGCATTTT.

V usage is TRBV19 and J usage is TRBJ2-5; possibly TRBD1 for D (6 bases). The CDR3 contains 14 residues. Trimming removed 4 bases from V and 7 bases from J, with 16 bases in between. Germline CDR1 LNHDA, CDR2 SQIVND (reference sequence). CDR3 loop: CASSTRAGVVTQYF. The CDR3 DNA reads TGTGCCAGTAGTACAAGGGCAGGGGTTGTGACCCAGTACTTC. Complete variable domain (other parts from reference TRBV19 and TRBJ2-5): DGGITQSPKYLFRKEGQNVTLSCEQNLNHDAMYWYRQDPGQGLRLIYYSQIVNDFQKGDIAEGYSVSREKKESFPLTVTSAQKNPTAFYLCASSTRAGVVTQYFGPGTRLLVL.

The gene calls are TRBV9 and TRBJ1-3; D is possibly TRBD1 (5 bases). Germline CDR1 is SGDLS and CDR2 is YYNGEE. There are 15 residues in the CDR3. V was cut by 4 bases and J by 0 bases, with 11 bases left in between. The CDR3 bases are TGTGCCAGCAGCCCCAGGGTCATCTCTGGAAACACCATATATTTT. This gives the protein CASSPRVISGNTIYF.

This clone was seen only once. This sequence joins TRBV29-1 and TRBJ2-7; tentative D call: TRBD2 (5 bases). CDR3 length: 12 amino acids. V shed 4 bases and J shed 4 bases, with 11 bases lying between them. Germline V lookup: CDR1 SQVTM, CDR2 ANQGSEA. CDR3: CSVGPGLYEQYF. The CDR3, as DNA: TGCAGCGTTGGGCCCGGACTTTACGAGCAGTACTTC.

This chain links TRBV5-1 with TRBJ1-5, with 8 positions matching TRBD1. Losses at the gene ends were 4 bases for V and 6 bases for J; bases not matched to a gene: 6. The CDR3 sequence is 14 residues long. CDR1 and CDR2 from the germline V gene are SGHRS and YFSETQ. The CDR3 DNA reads TGCGCCAGCAGCCCCGACAGGGGAGGTCAGCCCCAGCATTTT. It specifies CASSPDRGGQPQHF.

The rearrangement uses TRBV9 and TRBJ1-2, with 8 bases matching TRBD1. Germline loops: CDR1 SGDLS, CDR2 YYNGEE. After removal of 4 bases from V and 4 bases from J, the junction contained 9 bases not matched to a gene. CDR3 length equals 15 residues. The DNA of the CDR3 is TGTGCCAGCAGCCCGAGGCAGGGGGCGGTCTATGGCTACACCTTC. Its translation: CASSPRQGAVYGYTF.

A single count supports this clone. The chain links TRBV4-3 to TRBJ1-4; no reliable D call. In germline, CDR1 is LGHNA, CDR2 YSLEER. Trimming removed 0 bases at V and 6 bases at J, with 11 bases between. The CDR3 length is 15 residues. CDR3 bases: TGCGCCAGCAGCCAAGACAAGCGGTTATATGAAAAACTGTTTTTT. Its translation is CASSQDKRLYEKLFF.

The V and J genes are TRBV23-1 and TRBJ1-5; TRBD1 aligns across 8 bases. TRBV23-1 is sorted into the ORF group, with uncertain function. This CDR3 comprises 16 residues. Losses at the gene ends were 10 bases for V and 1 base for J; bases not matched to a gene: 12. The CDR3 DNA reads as TGCGCCACCTATCGGACAGGGATTGTGAGCAATCAGCCCCAGCATTTT. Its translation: CATYRTGIVSNQPQHF.